Listed below are T cell receptor beta chains from one sample, sequenced in a study of Ad26.COV2.S vaccination and SARS-CoV-2 variants. TCRdb's copy holds only in-frame clones and misses some; the assay was immunoSEQ multiplex PCR. Of about 320,000 clones in the sample, 70% to 90% were seen once. Source: peripheral blood, taken in a trial of Ad26.COV2.S vaccine versus placebo. The receptors were sampled from a person aged 18-60 years who received the Ad26.COV2.S COVID-19 vaccine or a placebo. CDR3s include the opening cysteine and the closing phenylalanine or tryptophan. Fields, in order: J gene, V gene, clone size, D gene, CDR3 DNA, CDR3 protein. D genes are given only for firm matches. The size of a clone is reported for some rows only, either as once, few or many, or as a class for expanded clones.

>TRBJ1-4|TRBV19|once|NA
TGTGCCAGTACATCGGGGGCAACTAATGAAAAACTGTTTTTT
CASTSGATNEKLFF
>TRBJ2-5|TRBV2|few|TRBD2
TGTGCCAGTTGCCTAACTGGCGGGGGGCGGTCCCAGTACTTC
CASCLTGGGRSQYF
>TRBJ1-1|TRBV10-3|NA|TRBD1
TGTGCCATCAGTGAGTCTGGGACAGGGGGAGCTTTCTTT
CAISESGTGGAFF
>TRBJ1-2|TRBV5-4|NA|NA
TGTGCCAGCAGCCGTCATCCTCAGGGCGGCTATGGCTACACCTTC
CASSRHPQGGYGYTF
>TRBJ2-7|TRBV23-1|NA|NA
TGCGCCAGCAGTCAAGGGGATTCCTACGAGCAGTACTTC
CASSQGDSYEQYF
>TRBJ2-2|TRBV27|few|TRBD1
TGTGCCAGCAGTTTAAGGCGGACAGGGGCAGGGGTTAACACCGGGGAGCTGTTTTTT
CASSLRRTGAGVNTGELFF
>TRBJ1-1|TRBV30|many|TRBD1
TGTGCCTGTATCAGGGGGCCACTAGGCACTGAAGCTTTCTTT
CACIRGPLGTEAFF
>TRBJ1-2|TRBV7-9|NA|NA
TGTGCCAGCGGCAGTTGGTCCTCTAACTATGGCTACACCTTC
CASGSWSSNYGYTF
>TRBJ2-1|TRBV11-2|NA|TRBD1
TGTGCCAGCAGCGCCAACAGGGGACCCTACAATGAGCAGTTCTTC
CASSANRGPYNEQFF
>TRBJ2-1|TRBV4-3|NA|NA
TGCGCCAGCAGCCAAGAGTTTCCTAGCTCCTACAATGAGCAGTTCTTC
CASSQEFPSSYNEQFF
>TRBJ2-7|TRBV4-3|NA|TRBD2
TGCGCCAGCAGCCAACGGCTAGCGGGGACCTACGAGCAGTACTTC
CASSQRLAGTYEQYF
>TRBJ1-3|TRBV7-2|NA|NA
TGTGCCAGCAGCTCCTCGTCTGGAAACACCATATATTTT
CASSSSSGNTIYF
>TRBJ1-1|TRBV6-2/TRBV6-3|once|NA
TGTGCCAGCAGCAAACCCCTCCGGGGCGGCACTGAAGCTTTCTTT
CASSKPLRGGTEAFF
>TRBJ1-1|TRBV7-2|NA|NA
TGTGCCACCCGAGGGCGGATGAACACTGAAGCTTTCTTT
CATRGRMNTEAFF
>TRBJ2-7|TRBV14|NA|NA
TGTGCCAGCAGCCAGAACCAGAACTCCTACGAGCAGTACTTC
CASSQNQNSYEQYF
>TRBJ1-6|TRBV12-3/TRBV12-4|many|NA
TGTGCCAGCAGGGGGACGGACAATTCACCCCTCCACTTT
CASRGTDNSPLHF